Listed below are T cell receptor beta chains from one sample, sequenced in a study of shared clonotypes between healthy human individuals. Assay used: immunoSEQ multiplex PCR; TCRdb lists only in-frame clones, some missing. The repertoire holds roughly 2.4 million clones, with 95% as singletons. Sequencing input: naive CD4+ T cells sorted from blood. The receptor source for this set is a young man in good health. CDR3s include the opening cysteine and the closing phenylalanine or tryptophan. Fields, in order: D gene, V gene, J gene, CDR3 DNA, CDR3 protein. The D gene is left open where the match is weak.

TRBD1,TRBV28,TRBJ2-2,TGTGCCAGCAGTTTAGGACAGGGGAACACCGGGGAGCTGTTTTTT,CASSLGQGNTGELFF
TRBD1,TRBV5-1,TRBJ1-3,TGCGCCAGCAGCGTAGGGGACAGGGGGTTTGGAAACACCATATATTTT,CASSVGDRGFGNTIYF
NA,TRBV1,TRBJ2-3,TGCACCAGCAGCCAAGCAAATCGGAAGAGCACAGATACGCAGTATTTT,CTSSQANRKSTDTQYF
TRBD1,TRBV5-4,TRBJ1-2,TGTGCCAGCAGCGCTACAGGGGGATATGGCTACACCTTC,CASSATGGYGYTF
TRBD2,TRBV6-5,TRBJ2-5,TGTGCCAGCAGTTATTCAGGACTAGCGGGCCAAGAGACCCAGTACTTC,CASSYSGLAGQETQYF
TRBD2,TRBV7-2,TRBJ2-1,TGTGCCAGCAGCTTATTGAGCGGGGGGGCATCCTACAATGAGCAGTTCTTC,CASSLLSGGASYNEQFF
NA,TRBV10-3,TRBJ2-7,TGTGCCATCAGTGAGGAAAGGTTCTACGAGCAGTACTTC,CAISEERFYEQYF
NA,TRBV7-9,TRBJ1-1,TGTGCCAGCAGCTTATGGGGGGGAAACACTGAAGCTTTCTTT,CASSLWGGNTEAFF
NA,TRBV18,TRBJ2-7,TGTGCCAGCTCAGTAACAGGAGGGGCCCTCTACGAGCAGTACTTC,CASSVTGGALYEQYF
TRBD2,TRBV5-6,TRBJ2-5,TGTGCCAGCAGCCCAGGACTAGCGGGAGGGCAAGAGACCCAGTACTTC,CASSPGLAGGQETQYF
TRBD2,TRBV5-1,TRBJ2-3,TGCGCCAGCAGCTTATCTCCTAGCGGGTTCACAGATACGCAGTATTTT,CASSLSPSGFTDTQYF
NA,TRBV18,TRBJ1-1,TGTGCCAGCTCACCGCCGGGACCGAACACTGAAGCTTTCTTT,CASSPPGPNTEAFF
TRBD1,TRBV6-5,TRBJ1-1,TGTGCCAGCAGCCGGGACAGTGAAGCTTTCTTT,CASSRDSEAFF
NA,TRBV5-1,TRBJ2-7,TGCGCCAGCAGCTTGGTGGCAGGGAGCTCCTACGAGCAGTACTTC,CASSLVAGSSYEQYF
NA,TRBV29-1,TRBJ2-3,TGCAGCGTTGTAAGGGGGACCGATACGCAGTATTTT,CSVVRGTDTQYF
TRBD1,TRBV5-4,TRBJ1-1,TGTGCCAGCAGCTTGCAGGGGGATAACACTGAAGCTTTCTTT,CASSLQGDNTEAFF
TRBD1,TRBV29-1,TRBJ1-5,TGCAGCGTTGCAGGGGGGAGCAATCAGCCCCAGCATTTT,CSVAGGSNQPQHF
TRBD1,TRBV7-2,TRBJ1-2,TGTGCCAGCAGCAACCCGGGACAGGGGCCCGGGATTACCTTC,CASSNPGQGPGITF
NA,TRBV12-5,TRBJ2-2,TGTGCTAGTGGTTTGAGTCCCCACCCTTCGGCCAACACCGGGGAGCTGTTTTTT,CASGLSPHPSANTGELFF
NA,TRBV7-6,TRBJ2-7,TGTGCCAGCAGCTTAGGTCCGGACGGCAGATCCTACGAGCAGTACTTC,CASSLGPDGRSYEQYF
TRBD1,TRBV10-3,TRBJ1-4,TGTGCCATCAACAGGGACAGAAATGAAAAACTGTTTTTT,CAINRDRNEKLFF
NA,TRBV6-1,TRBJ2-7,TGTGCCAGCAGGCTACAGGGTTTCTACGAGCAGTACTTC,CASRLQGFYEQYF
NA,TRBV28,TRBJ1-2,TGTGCCAGCAGTATTTCAGTATATGGCTACACCTTC,CASSISVYGYTF
NA,TRBV29-1,TRBJ1-1,TGCAGCGTTGAGAAGCAGATGAACACTGAAGCTTTCTTT,CSVEKQMNTEAFF